The 22 T cell receptor beta chains in this list originate from one sample, sequenced in a study of post-analysis software for immune sequencing data. Study-level findings and limits: TRBV segments more frequent in patients than in controls numbered five and included TRBV5-6, TRBV5-1 and TRBV20-1.

Sequencing libraries made from TCR beta cDNA carried unique molecular identifiers. MiXCR was run by TCRdb on the PCR reads, yielding one entry per CDR3 protein. Of 380,000 or so distinct CDR3 sequences in the sample, approximately 33% were seen once. No cognate antigen is known for these TCRs. Sequenced material: blood. These receptors were collected from a girl aged 5-17 years with multiple sclerosis.

The chain employs TRBV4-3 and TRBJ2-3; 8 bases align to TRBD2. Germline CDR1 is LGHNA and CDR2 is YSLEER. V was clipped by 2 bases and J by 2 bases; unmatched bases: 18. The CDR3 length is 20 residues. The CDR3 region has the DNA TGCGCCAGCAGCCAAACACCCGAGGCGGGGGGCCCCATACCCACAGATACGCAGTATTTT. Protein sequence: CASSQTPEAGGPIPTDTQYF.

This clonotype was counted between two and nine times. This rearrangement joins TRBV24-1 to TRBJ2-5, with TRBD2 as a possible D gene (5 bases). The CDR3 extends over 16 amino acids. The germline gives CDR1 KGHDR, CDR2 SFDVKD. V shed 4 bases and J shed 2 bases, with 16 bases lying between them. The CDR3 DNA reads as TGTGCCACCAGTGACCGAGACGGACTGGCTCAAGAGACCCAGTACTTC. It translates to CATSDRDGLAQETQYF.

This clonotype has only a few counts. This chain joins TRBV12-3 or TRBV12-4 and TRBJ1-2; tentative D call: TRBD1 (6 bases). Trimming stripped 1 base from V and 4 bases from J, with 13 bases between. CDR3 length equals 15 residues. CDR3 nucleotides: TGTGCCAGCAGTTTAGGGACAGCGGGTTTCTATGGCTACACCTTC. As protein: CASSLGTAGFYGYTF.

The chain employs TRBV5-1 and TRBJ2-1, with a tentative D call TRBD2 (5 bases). Trimming cost V 1 base and J 1 base, with 12 bases left between them. Germline lookup yields CDR1 SGHRS and CDR2 YFSETQ. The CDR3 extends over 16 amino acids. The CDR3 is CASSLLSGKSYNEQFF. The CDR3 DNA sequence: TGCGCCAGCAGCTTGTTATCGGGGAAATCCTACAATGAGCAGTTCTTC.

The rearrangement joins TRBV14 to TRBJ2-7; D perhaps matches TRBD1 (7 bases). The CDR3 sequence is 16 residues long. Per the germline V gene, CDR1 is SGHDN and CDR2 is FVKESK. Trimming took off 2 bases at V and 4 bases at J, with 18 bases between the two ends. The CDR3 region is CASSQSSMTGRYEQYF. The CDR3 bases are TGTGCCAGCAGCCAAAGTAGTATGACAGGGAGGTACGAGCAGTACTTC.

In the case of this clonotype: Germline and junction disagree at one end, which may indicate a read error. V is TRBV12-3 or TRBV12-4 and J is TRBJ2-6; D possibly uses TRBD1 or TRBD2 (7 bases each). The CDR3 is 18 amino acids. The CDR3 reads CASRRGQSLLGGANVRTF. The CDR3 DNA is TGTGCCAGCAGGAGGGGACAGTCTCTCTTAGGGGGGGCCAACGTCCGGACTTTC.

The rearrangement links TRBV21-1 to TRBJ2-1; the D call in the table, TRBD1, was not verified against the DNA. TRBV21-1 is a documented pseudogene. The CDR3 is 12 residues long. The CDR3: CASPGGENEQFF. The CDR3 coding sequence is TGTGCCAGCCCAGGGGGGGAGAATGAGCAGTTCTTC.

The chain employs TRBV9 and TRBJ2-1; D might be TRBD2 (5 bases). CDR3 length equals 15 residues. Germline values: CDR1 SGDLS, CDR2 YYNGEE. Trimming left V 0 bases short and J 2 bases short, with 9 bases between. CDR3 loop: CASSVEEGTYNEQFF. The CDR3 DNA follows: TGTGCCAGCAGCGTAGAAGAGGGAACCTACAATGAGCAGTTCTTC.

This clonotype was counted ten times or more. The chain uses TRBV29-1 and TRBJ2-7, with 9 bases matching TRBD1. CDR1 is SQVTM and CDR2 is ANQGSEA in the germline V gene. The V segment lost 7 bases and the J segment 1 base; nucleotides outside the gene matches: 8. The CDR3 is 14 amino acids. The CDR3 spells CSALDRGNSYEQYF. CDR3 coding DNA: TGCAGCGCCCTGGACAGGGGAAATTCCTACGAGCAGTACTTC.

The rearrangement links TRBV6-5 to TRBJ2-7; D is ambiguous. The ends were cut back, 5 bases at V and 9 bases at J, with 20 bases in the middle. CDR3 size: 14 residues. The germline V gene has CDR1 MNHEY and CDR2 SVGAGI. The CDR3 reads CASSPQLLTDGQYF. The DNA for the CDR3 is TGTGCCAGCAGTCCCCAACTCCTGACTGATGGGCAGTACTTC.

In this sample, this clonotype turned up a few times. V and J are TRBV20-1 and TRBJ2-3; D call uncertain. CDR1 is DFQATT, CDR2 SNEGSKA, per germline (reference sequence). The V gene lost 0 bases and the J gene lost 1 base, with 11 bases spanning the gap. The CDR3 totals 15 residues. The CDR3 spells CSARDHKGRTDTQYF. CDR3 DNA sequence: TGCAGTGCTAGAGATCATAAGGGCCGCACAGATACGCAGTATTTT.

CDR3 sequence: CASSLLAIDSYNEQFF. The CDR3 bases are TGTGCCAGCAGCCTACTAGCAATTGACTCCTACAATGAGCAGTTCTTC. The V and J genes are TRBV12-3 or TRBV12-4 and TRBJ2-1; a weak D match, TRBD2 (6 bases). Trimming stripped 6 bases from V and 0 bases from J, with 15 bases between. The CDR3 runs to 16 residues.

Only one count was recorded for this clonotype. This chain links TRBV6-1 with TRBJ2-3; D is possibly TRBD2 (5 bases). CDR1 MNHNS and CDR2 SASEGT come from the germline V gene. The CDR3 contains 15 residues. V lost 6 bases and J 5 bases, leaving 18 bases between the germline ends. The chain's CDR3 is CASREASNERDTQYF. CDR3 coding DNA: TGTGCCAGCAGGGAGGCTAGTAACGAAAGAGATACGCAGTATTTT.

The gene calls are TRBV7-9 and TRBJ2-5, with no clear D. In germline, CDR1 is SEHNR, CDR2 FQNEAQ (reference sequence). V was clipped by 1 base and J by 7 bases, with 13 bases between them. This CDR3 region has 14 residues. The CDR3 DNA sequence: TGTGCCAGCAGCTTAGGGTGGGCAATGGGGACCCAGTACTTC. Translation gives CASSLGWAMGTQYF.

The V and J genes are TRBV28 and TRBJ1-2; 7 positions match TRBD1. V lost 3 bases to trimming and J lost 6 bases; unmatched junction nucleotides: 19. The CDR3 has 18 residues. CDR1 is MDHEN, CDR2 SYDVKM, per germline. This chain's CDR3 is CASSFPLGQEDGANGYTF. CDR3 nucleotide sequence: TGTGCCAGCAGTTTTCCCCTTGGACAGGAAGACGGGGCCAATGGCTACACCTTC.

About this clonotype: Its ends do not fully match the called genes, so a read error is possible. The V gene is TRBV7-2, the J gene TRBJ2-7, with a tentative D call TRBD1 (6 bases). In germline, CDR1 is SGHTA, CDR2 FQGNSA. The CDR3 covers 14 residues. CDR3 amino acids: CAGSLYEGAYEQYF. The CDR3 coding sequence is TGTGCCGGCAGCCTCTATGAGGGGGCCTACGAGCAGTACTTC.

The chain uses TRBV6-5 and TRBJ2-5; possible D gene TRBD2, 6 bases. Germline V CDR1 and CDR2: MNHEY, SVGAGI. The CDR3 consists of 17 residues. The V end was cut by 2 bases, the J end by 0 bases, with 16 bases between. This CDR3 is CASSYTGAGWDQETQYF. The CDR3 nucleotides are TGTGCCAGCAGTTACACCGGGGCGGGGTGGGACCAAGAGACCCAGTACTTC.

The genes are TRBV27 and TRBJ1-1; D is perhaps TRBD1 (5 bases). The CDR3 covers 15 residues. Germline CDR1 is MNHEY and CDR2 is SMNVEV (reference sequence). V gave up 3 bases and J gave up 5 bases, with 16 bases separating them. DNA of the CDR3: TGTGCCAGCAGTTTGTACACGGGAGGGGAGACTGAAGCTTTCTTT. Residues: CASSLYTGGETEAFF.

The chain links TRBV7-8 to TRBJ2-5; 9 bases map to TRBD2. This CDR3 contains 14 residues. Germline values: CDR1 SGHVS, CDR2 FQNEAQ. The junction had 6 bases not matched to a gene; V was cut back by 5 bases and J by 5 bases. CDR3 in amino acids: CASSAGLARETQYF. The CDR3 nucleotides are TGTGCCAGCAGCGCGGGACTAGCTAGGGAGACCCAGTACTTC.

The chain joins TRBV3-1 to TRBJ1-4; D is undetermined. In germline, CDR1 is LGHDT, CDR2 YNNKEL (reference sequence). The CDR3 extends over 11 amino acids. Trimming took 1 base from V and 7 from J, leaving 1 base between them. The CDR3 coding sequence is TGTGCCAGCAGCCAAGCTGAAAAACTGTTTTTT. Its protein is CASSQAEKLFF.

The gene calls are TRBV7-9 and TRBJ1-2; weak D call: TRBD1 (5 bases). The CDR3 spans 16 residues. Trimming cost V 3 bases and J 3 bases, with 17 bases left between them. The germline V gene has CDR1 SEHNR and CDR2 FQNEAQ (reference sequence). The CDR3 region is CASSFWGERSHYGYTF. The CDR3 coding sequence is TGTGCCAGCAGCTTTTGGGGGGAAAGGAGTCACTATGGCTACACCTTC.

The rearrangement joins TRBV7-2 to TRBJ2-7; 8 nucleotides match TRBD1. V gave up 6 bases and J gave up 1 base; unmatched junction bases: 5. The CDR3 contains 14 residues. Germline V lookup: CDR1 SGHTA, CDR2 FQGNSA. The CDR3 DNA sequence: TGTGCCAGCAGGGGGGACAGGTGGTCCTACGAGCAGTACTTC. As protein: CASRGDRWSYEQYF.